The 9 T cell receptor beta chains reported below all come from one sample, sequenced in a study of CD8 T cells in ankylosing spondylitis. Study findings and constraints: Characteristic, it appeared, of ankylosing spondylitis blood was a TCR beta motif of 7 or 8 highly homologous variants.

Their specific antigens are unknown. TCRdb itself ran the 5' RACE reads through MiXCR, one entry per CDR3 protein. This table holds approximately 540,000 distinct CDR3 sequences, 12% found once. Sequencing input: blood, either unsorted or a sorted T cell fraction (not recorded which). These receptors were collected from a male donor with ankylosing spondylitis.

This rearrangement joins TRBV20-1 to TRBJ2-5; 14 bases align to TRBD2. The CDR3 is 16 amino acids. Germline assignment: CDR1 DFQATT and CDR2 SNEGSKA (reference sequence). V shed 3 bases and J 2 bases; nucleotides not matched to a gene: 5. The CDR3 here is CSARGLAGDQQETQYF. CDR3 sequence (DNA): TGCAGTGCTAGGGGACTAGCGGGAGATCAACAAGAGACCCAGTACTTC.

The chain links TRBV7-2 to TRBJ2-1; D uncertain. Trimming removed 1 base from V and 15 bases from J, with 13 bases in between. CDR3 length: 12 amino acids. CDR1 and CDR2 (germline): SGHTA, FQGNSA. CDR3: CASSLGLDMRFF. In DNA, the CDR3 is TGTGCCAGCAGCTTAGGACTCGACATGCGGTTCTTC. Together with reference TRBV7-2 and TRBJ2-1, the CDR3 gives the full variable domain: GAGVSQSPSNKVTEKGKDVELRCDPISGHTALYWYRQSLGQGLEFLIYFQGNSAPDKSGLPSDRFSAERTGGSVSTLTIQRTQQEDSAVYLCASSLGLDMRFFGPGTRLTVL.

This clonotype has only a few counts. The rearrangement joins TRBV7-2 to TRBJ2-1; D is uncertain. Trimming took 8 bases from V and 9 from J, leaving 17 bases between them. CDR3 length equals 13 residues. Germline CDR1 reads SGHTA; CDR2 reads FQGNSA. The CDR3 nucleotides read TGTGCCAGCTCTAGGAGTATTAATGGTGAGCAGTTCTTC. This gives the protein CASSRSINGEQFF.

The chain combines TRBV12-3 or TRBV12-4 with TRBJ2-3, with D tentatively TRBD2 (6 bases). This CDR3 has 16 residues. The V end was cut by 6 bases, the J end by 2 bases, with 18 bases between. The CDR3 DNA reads TGTGCCAGCAGCCGCCCCCCGGGACTTCTCACAGATACGCAGTATTTT. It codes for CASSRPPGLLTDTQYF.

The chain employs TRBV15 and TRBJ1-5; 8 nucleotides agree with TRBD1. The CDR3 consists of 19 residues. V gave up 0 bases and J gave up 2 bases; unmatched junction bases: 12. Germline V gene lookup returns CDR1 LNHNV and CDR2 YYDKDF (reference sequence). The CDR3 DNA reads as TGTGCCACCAGCAGAGAGGGCTGGGGACAGGCGAGGCGCAATCAGCCCCAGCATTTT. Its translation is CATSREGWGQARRNQPQHF.

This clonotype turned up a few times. CDR3 DNA sequence: TGTGCCAGCAGCCAACGCGAACTCCAAGAGACCCAGTACTTC. Its translation is CASSQRELQETQYF. The J gene is TRBJ2-5, the V gene TRBV4-2; D gene uncertain. The CDR3 is 14 amino acids. Germline CDR1 and CDR2: LGHNA and YNFKEQ. V lost 2 bases to trimming and J lost 1 base, with 8 bases between them.

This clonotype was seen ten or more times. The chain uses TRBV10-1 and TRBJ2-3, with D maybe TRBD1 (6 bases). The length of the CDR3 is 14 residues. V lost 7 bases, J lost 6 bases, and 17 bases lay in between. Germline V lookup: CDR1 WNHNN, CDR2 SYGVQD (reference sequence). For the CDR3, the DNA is TGCGCCAGCAATCGGGACAACCCCTCGGATACGCAGTATTTT. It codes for CASNRDNPSDTQYF.

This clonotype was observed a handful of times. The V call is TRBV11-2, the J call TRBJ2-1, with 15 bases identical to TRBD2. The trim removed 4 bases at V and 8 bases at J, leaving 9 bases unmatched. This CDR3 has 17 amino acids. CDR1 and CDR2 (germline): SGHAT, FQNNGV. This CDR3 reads CASSSGTSGRLRHEQFF. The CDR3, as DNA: TGTGCCAGCAGCTCCGGGACTAGCGGGAGGCTGAGACATGAGCAGTTCTTC.

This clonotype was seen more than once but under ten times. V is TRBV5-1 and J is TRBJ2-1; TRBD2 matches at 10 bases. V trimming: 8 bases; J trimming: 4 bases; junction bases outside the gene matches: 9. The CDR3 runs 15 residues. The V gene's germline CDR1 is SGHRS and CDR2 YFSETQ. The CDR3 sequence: CASHSSGSTYNEQFF. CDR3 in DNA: TGCGCCAGTCATTCTAGCGGGAGTACGTACAATGAGCAGTTCTTC. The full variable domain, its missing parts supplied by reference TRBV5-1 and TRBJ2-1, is KAGVTQTPRYLIKTRGQQVTLSCSPISGHRSVSWYQQTPGQGLQFLFEYFSETQRNKGNFPGRFSGRQFSNSRSEMNVSTLELGDSALYLCASHSSGSTYNEQFFGPGTRLTVL.